A selection of T cell receptor beta chains follows, all from one sample in a study of control samples from healthy donors and cancer patients. Data came from immunoSEQ multiplex PCR; TCRdb stores just in-frame clones and leaves some out. The data contain 150,000 or so clones, 70% to 90% of them singletons. Sequenced input: blood. These receptors originate from a man younger than 40 in good health. The CDR3 runs from the conserved cysteine through the conserved F or W. The D gene is left open where the match is weak. The size entry is marked missing in some rows and otherwise reads once, few, many or a size class.

D gene,J gene,V gene,CDR3 length,clone size,CDR3 protein,CDR3 DNA
NA,TRBJ2-7,TRBV2,14,NA,CASSEMDRDYEQYF,TGTGCCAGCAGTGAAATGGACAGAGACTACGAGCAGTACTTC
NA,TRBJ2-2,TRBV6-1,15,NA,CASSDGAGYTGELFF,TGTGCCAGCAGTGACGGCGCGGGGTACACCGGGGAGCTGTTTTTT
TRBD1,TRBJ1-5,TRBV6-1,17,NA,CASSEPGGRRSNQPQHF,TGTGCCAGCAGTGAACCAGGGGGAAGGCGTAGCAATCAGCCCCAGCATTTT
TRBD1,TRBJ1-1,TRBV2,14,NA,CASRTQGERTEAFF,TGTGCCAGCAGGACACAGGGGGAACGGACTGAAGCTTTCTTT
NA,TRBJ1-1,TRBV7-2,14,once,CASSLGGKNTEAFF,TGTGCCAGCAGCTTAGGAGGAAAGAACACTGAAGCTTTCTTT
TRBD1,TRBJ2-2,TRBV4-1,16,NA,CASSQAPQGGTGELFF,TGCGCCAGCAGCCAAGCCCCACAGGGGGGCACCGGGGAGCTGTTTTTT
NA,TRBJ1-5,TRBV2,13,NA,CASSDGDHQPQHF,TGTGCCAGCAGTGACGGGGACCATCAGCCCCAGCATTTT
TRBD2,TRBJ2-3,TRBV9,13,NA,CASTAGVADTQYF,TGTGCCAGCACGGCGGGAGTTGCAGATACGCAGTATTTT
NA,TRBJ1-2,TRBV10-3,13,NA,CAISENEHYGYTF,TGTGCCATCAGCGAGAACGAGCACTATGGCTACACCTTC
TRBD2,TRBJ2-7,TRBV7-6,16,NA,CASSLNSGRAGNEQYF,TGTGCCAGCAGCTTAAACAGCGGGAGGGCCGGGAACGAGCAGTACTTC
NA,TRBJ1-1,TRBV5-1,15,NA,CASSKEGGQNTEAFF,TGCGCCAGCAGCAAAGAGGGGGGGCAGAACACTGAAGCTTTCTTT
TRBD2,TRBJ2-5,TRBV11-2,16,few,CASSLGLAGAQETQYF,TGTGCCAGCAGCTTAGGGTTAGCGGGAGCCCAAGAGACCCAGTACTTC
NA,TRBJ1-2,TRBV5-4,15,NA,CASSLRTGFNYGYTF,TGTGCCAGCAGCTTGCGGACCGGGTTTAACTATGGCTACACCTTC
NA,TRBJ2-6,TRBV10-3,17,NA,CAISEGARGGWANVLTF,TGTGCCATCAGTGAAGGGGCGAGGGGAGGTTGGGCCAACGTCCTGACTTTC
NA,TRBJ1-1,TRBV27,15,NA,CASSPLKRPATEAFF,TGTGCCAGCAGTCCCCTAAAGCGCCCGGCGACTGAAGCTTTCTTT
NA,TRBJ1-1,TRBV6-2/TRBV6-3,15,NA,CASSYSPLRNTEAFF,TGTGCCAGCAGTTACTCGCCGTTGAGGAACACTGAAGCTTTCTTT
NA,TRBJ2-7,TRBV10-1,13,NA,CAIPITFSHEQYF,TGCGCCATTCCGATAACGTTCAGCCACGAGCAGTACTTC
NA,TRBJ2-3,TRBV29-1,13,NA,CSVSSRGTDTQYF,TGCAGCGTTTCTAGCAGGGGCACAGATACGCAGTATTTT
NA,TRBJ2-3,TRBV6-5,13,NA,CASSIHLADTQYF,TGTGCCAGCAGTATCCACCTAGCAGATACGCAGTATTTT
NA,TRBJ1-4,TRBV19,13,NA,CASRIDIDEKLFF,TGTGCCAGCAGGATTGACATAGATGAAAAACTGTTTTTT
TRBD2,TRBJ2-5,TRBV19,18,NA,CASSIPPGLAGGRETQYF,TGTGCCAGTAGTATCCCCCCGGGACTAGCGGGGGGGCGAGAGACCCAGTACTTC
TRBD2,TRBJ2-1,TRBV18,15,NA,CASSPPGLAGNEQFF,TGTGCCAGCTCACCACCGGGACTAGCGGGGAATGAGCAGTTCTTC
NA,TRBJ1-1,TRBV27,14,NA,CASSLRGGLDEAFF,TGTGCCAGCAGTTTAAGGGGGGGCTTGGATGAAGCTTTCTTT
NA,TRBJ2-5,TRBV12-3/TRBV12-4,12,few,CASSRNQETQYF,TGTGCGTCGTCCCGGAATCAAGAGACCCAGTACTTC
TRBD1,TRBJ1-1,TRBV6-5,15,NA,CASTSQGQGNTEAFF,TGTGCCAGCACCTCCCAGGGACAGGGCAACACTGAAGCTTTCTTT
NA,TRBJ2-7,TRBV4-1,15,NA,CASSQETDGYYEQYF,TGCGCCAGCAGCCAAGAAACGGACGGGTACTACGAGCAGTACTTC
NA,TRBJ2-3,TRBV14,15,NA,CASSLQGWGTDTQYF,TGTGCCAGCAGCTTACAAGGGTGGGGCACAGATACGCAGTATTTT
NA,TRBJ1-2,TRBV12-3/TRBV12-4,12,NA,CASSFRGGGYTF,TGTGCCAGCAGTTTTCGTGGGGGTGGCTACACCTTC